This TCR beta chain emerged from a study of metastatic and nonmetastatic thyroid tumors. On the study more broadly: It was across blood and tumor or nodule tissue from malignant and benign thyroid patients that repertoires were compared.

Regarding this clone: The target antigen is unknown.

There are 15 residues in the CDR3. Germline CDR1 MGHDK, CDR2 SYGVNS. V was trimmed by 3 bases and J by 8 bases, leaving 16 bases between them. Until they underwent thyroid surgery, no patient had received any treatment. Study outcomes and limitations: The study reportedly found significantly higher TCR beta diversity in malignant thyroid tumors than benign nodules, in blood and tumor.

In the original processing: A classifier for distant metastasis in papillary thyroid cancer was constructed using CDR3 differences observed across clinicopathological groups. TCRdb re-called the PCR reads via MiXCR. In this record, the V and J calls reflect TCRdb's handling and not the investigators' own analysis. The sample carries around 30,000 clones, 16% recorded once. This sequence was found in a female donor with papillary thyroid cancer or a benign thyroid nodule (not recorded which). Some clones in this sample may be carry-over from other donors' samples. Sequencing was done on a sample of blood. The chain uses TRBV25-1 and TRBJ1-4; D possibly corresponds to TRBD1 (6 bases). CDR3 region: CASSEATTGQEKLFF. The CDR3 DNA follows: TGTGCCAGCAGTGAGGCGACGACGGGACAAGAAAAACTGTTTTTT.